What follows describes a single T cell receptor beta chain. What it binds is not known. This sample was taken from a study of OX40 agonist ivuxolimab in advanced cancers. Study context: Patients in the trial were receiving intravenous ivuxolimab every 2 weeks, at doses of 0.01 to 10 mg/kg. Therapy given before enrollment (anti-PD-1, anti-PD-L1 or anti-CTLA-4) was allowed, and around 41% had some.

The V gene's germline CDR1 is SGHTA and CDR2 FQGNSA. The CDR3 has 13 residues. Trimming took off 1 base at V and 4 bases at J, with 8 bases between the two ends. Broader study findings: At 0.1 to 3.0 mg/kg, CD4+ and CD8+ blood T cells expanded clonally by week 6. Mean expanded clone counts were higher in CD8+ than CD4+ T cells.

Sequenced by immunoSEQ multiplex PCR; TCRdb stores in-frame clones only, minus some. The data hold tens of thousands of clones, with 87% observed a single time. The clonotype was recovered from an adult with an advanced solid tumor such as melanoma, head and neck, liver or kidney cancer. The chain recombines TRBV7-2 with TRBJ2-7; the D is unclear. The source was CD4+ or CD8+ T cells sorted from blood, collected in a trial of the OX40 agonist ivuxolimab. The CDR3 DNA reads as TGTGCCAGCAGCTTAGGGCCTGGGTACGAGCAGTACTTC. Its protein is CASSLGPGYEQYF.